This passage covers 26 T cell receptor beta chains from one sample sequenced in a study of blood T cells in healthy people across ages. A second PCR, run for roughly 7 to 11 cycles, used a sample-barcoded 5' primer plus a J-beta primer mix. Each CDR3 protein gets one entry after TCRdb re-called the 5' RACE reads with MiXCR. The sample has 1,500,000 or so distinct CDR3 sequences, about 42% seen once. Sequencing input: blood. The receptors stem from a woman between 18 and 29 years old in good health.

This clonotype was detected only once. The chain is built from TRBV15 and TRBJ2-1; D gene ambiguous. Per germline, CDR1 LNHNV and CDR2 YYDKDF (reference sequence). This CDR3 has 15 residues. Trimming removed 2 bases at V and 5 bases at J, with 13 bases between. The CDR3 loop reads CATSRLGRADNEQFF. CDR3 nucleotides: TGTGCCACCAGCAGACTAGGCCGGGCCGACAATGAGCAGTTCTTC. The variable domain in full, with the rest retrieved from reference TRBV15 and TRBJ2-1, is DAMVIQNPRYQVTQFGKPVTLSCSQTLNHNVMYWYQQKSSQAPKLLFHYYDKDFNNEADTPDNFQSRRPNTSFCFLDIRSPGLGDTAMYLCATSRLGRADNEQFFGPGTRLTVL.

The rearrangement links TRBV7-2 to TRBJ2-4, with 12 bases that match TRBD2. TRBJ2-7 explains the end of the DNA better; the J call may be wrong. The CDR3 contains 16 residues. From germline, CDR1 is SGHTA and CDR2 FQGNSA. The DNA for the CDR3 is TGTGCCAGCAGCTTATATCTAGCGGGAGGGAACTACGAGCAGTACTTC. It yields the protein CASSLYLAGGNYEQYF.

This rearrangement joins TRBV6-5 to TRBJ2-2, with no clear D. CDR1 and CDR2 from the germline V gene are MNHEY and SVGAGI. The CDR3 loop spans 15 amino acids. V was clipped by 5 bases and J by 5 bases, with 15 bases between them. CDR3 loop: CASSPHLRKTGELFF. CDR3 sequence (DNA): TGTGCCAGCAGTCCCCATTTACGTAAGACCGGGGAGCTGTTTTTT.

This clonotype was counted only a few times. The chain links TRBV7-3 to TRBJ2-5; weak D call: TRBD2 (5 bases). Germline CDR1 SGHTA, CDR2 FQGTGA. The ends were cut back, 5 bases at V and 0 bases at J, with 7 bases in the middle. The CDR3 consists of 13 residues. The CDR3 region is CASSQRYQETQYF. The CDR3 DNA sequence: TGTGCCAGCAGCCAGCGGTACCAAGAGACCCAGTACTTC.

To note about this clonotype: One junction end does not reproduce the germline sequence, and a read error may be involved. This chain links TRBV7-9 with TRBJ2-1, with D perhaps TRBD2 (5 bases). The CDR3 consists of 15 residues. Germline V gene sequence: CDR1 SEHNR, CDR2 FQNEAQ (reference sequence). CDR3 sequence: CASSLARAPYKEQFF. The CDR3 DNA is TGTGCCAGCAGCTTAGCGCGGGCTCCCTACAAGGAGCAGTTCTTC.

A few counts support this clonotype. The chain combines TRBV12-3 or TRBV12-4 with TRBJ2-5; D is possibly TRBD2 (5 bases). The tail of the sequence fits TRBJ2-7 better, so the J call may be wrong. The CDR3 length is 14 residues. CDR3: CASSLGAVTYEQYF. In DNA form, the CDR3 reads TGTGCCAGCAGTTTAGGAGCGGTGACCTACGAGCAGTACTTC.

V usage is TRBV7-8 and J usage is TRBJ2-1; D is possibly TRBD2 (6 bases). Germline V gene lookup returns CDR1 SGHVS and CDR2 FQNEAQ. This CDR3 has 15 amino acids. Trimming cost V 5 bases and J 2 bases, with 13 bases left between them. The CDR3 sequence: CASSGGTRAYNEQFF. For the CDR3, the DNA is TGTGCCAGCAGCGGAGGGACTCGCGCCTACAATGAGCAGTTCTTC.

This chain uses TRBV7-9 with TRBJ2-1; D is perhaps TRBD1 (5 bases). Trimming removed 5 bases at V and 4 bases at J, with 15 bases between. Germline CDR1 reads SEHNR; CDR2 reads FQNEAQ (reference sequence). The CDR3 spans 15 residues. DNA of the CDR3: TGTGCCAGCAGCGGAGACAGCGCCCGATACAATGAGCAGTTCTTC. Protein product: CASSGDSARYNEQFF.

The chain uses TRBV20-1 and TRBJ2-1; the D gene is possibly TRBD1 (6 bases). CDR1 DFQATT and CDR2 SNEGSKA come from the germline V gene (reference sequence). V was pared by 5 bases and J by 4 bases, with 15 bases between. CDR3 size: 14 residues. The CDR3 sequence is CSASGQNIYNEQFF. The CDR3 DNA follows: TGCAGTGCTTCCGGACAGAATATTTACAATGAGCAGTTCTTC.

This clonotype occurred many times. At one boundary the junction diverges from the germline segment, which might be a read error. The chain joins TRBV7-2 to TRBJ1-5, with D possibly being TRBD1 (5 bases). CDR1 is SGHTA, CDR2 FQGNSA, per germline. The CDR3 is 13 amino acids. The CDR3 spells CASSRDRNQPQHF. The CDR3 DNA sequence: TGCGCCAGCAGCCGAGACAGAAATCAGCCCCAGCATTTT.

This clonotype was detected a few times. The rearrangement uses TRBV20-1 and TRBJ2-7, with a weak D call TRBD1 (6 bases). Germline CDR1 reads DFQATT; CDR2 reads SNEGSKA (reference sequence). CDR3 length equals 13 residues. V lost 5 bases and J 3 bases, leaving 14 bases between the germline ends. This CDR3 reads CSAPQLTGYEQYF. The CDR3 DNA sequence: TGCAGTGCTCCGCAACTGACAGGCTACGAGCAGTACTTC.

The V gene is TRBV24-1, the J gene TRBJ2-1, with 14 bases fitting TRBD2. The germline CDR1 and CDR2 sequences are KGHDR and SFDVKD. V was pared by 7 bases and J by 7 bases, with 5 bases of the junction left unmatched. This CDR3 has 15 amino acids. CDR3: CATSERTSGRNEQFF. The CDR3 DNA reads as TGTGCCACCAGCGAAAGGACTAGCGGGAGGAATGAGCAGTTCTTC.

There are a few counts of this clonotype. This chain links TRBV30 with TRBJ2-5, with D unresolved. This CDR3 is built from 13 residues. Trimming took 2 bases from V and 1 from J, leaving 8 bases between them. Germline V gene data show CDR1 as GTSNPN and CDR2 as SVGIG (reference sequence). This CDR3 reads CAWSFVSQETQYF. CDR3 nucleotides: TGTGCCTGGAGTTTCGTCAGCCAAGAGACCCAGTACTTC.

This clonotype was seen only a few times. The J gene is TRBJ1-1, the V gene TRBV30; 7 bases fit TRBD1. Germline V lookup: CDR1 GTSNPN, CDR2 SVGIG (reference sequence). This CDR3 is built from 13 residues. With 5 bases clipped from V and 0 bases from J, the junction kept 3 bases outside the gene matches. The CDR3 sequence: CAWAGGLNTEAFF. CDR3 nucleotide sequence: TGTGCCTGGGCAGGGGGGTTGAACACTGAAGCTTTCTTT. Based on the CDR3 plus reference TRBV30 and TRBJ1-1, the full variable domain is SQTIHQWPATLVQPVGSPLSLECTVEGTSNPNLYWYRQAAGRGLQLLFYSVGIGQISSEVPQNLSASRPQDRQFILSSKKLLLSDSGFYLCAWAGGLNTEAFFGQGTRLTVV.

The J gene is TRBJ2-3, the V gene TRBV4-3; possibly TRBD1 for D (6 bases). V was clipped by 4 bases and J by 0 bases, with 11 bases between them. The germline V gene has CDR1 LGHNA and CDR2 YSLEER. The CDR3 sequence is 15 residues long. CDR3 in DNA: TGCGCCAGCAGCCGTTTGCAGGGGAGCACAGATACGCAGTATTTT. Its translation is CASSRLQGSTDTQYF.

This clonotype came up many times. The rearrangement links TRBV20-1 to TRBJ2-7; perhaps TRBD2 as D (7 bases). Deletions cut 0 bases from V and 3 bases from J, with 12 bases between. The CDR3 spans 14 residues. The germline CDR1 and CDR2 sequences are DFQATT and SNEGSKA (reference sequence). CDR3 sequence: CSARDRRGHYEQYF. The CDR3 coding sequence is TGCAGTGCTAGAGATAGGCGGGGGCACTACGAGCAGTACTTC.

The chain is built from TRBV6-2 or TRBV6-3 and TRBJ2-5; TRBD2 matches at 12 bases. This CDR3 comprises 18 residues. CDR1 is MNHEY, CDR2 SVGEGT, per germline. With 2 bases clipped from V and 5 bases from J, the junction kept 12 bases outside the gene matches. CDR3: CASSYAASGGEYYETQYF. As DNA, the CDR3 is TGTGCCAGCAGTTACGCGGCTAGCGGGGGGGAGTACTATGAGACCCAGTACTTC.

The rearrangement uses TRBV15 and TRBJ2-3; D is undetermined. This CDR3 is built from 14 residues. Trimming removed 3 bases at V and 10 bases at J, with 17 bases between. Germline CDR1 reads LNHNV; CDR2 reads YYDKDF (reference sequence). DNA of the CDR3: TGTGCCACCAGCAGGGCCGGTTTCTCGTTCTCGCAGTATTTT. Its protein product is CATSRAGFSFSQYF.

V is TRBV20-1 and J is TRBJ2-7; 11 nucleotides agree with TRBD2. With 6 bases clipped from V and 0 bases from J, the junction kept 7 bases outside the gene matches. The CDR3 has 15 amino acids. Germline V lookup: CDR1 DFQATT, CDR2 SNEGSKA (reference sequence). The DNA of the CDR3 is TGCAGTGCGGTTAGCGGGGGGGCTAACTCCTACGAGCAGTACTTC. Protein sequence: CSAVSGGANSYEQYF.

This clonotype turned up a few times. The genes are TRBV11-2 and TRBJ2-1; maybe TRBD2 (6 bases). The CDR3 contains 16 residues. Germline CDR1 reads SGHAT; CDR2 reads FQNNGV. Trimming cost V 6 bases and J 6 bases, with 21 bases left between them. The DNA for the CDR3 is TGTGCCAGCAGTAATCTTGGGCGGGGAAACCTCAATGAGCAGTTCTTC. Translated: CASSNLGRGNLNEQFF.

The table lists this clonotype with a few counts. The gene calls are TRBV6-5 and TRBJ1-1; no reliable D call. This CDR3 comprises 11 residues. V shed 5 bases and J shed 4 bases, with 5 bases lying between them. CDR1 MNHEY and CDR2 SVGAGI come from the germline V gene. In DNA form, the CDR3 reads TGTGCCAGCAGTAAAGCCACTGAAGCTTTCTTT. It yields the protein CASSKATEAFF.

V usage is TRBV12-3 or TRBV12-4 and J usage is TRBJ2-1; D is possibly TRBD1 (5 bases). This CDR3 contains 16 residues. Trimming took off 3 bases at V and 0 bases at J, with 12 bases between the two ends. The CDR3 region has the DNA TGTGCCAGCAGTTTTGGGCAGGGCAGCTCCTACAATGAGCAGTTCTTC. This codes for CASSFGQGSSYNEQFF.

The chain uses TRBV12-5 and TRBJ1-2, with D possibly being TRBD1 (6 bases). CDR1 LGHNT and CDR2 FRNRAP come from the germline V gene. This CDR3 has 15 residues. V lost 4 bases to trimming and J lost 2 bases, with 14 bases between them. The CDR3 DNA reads TGTGCTAGTGGTTCAGGGGTACAGGGAAACTATGGCTACACCTTC. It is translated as CASGSGVQGNYGYTF.

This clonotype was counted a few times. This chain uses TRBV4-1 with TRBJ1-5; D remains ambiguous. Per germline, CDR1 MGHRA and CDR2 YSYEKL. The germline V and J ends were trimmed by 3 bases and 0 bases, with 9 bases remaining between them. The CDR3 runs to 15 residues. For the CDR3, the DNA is TGCGCCAGCAGCCATACAGAAATTAGCAATCAGCCCCAGCATTTT. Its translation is CASSHTEISNQPQHF.

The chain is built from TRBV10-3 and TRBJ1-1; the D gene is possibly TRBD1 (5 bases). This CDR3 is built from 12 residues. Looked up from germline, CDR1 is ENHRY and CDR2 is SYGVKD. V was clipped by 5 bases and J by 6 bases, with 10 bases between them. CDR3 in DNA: TGTGCCATCAGTAACTTAGGGGCTGAAGCTTTCTTT. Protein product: CAISNLGAEAFF.

The CDR3 bases are TGTGCCAGCAGTGGGGGGAGGACTAGCGGCTACCAAGAGACCCAGTACTTC. This encodes CASSGGRTSGYQETQYF. This chain joins TRBV2 and TRBJ2-5; TRBD2 matches 10 bases. With 4 bases clipped from V and 0 bases from J, the junction kept 8 bases outside the gene matches. Looked up from germline, CDR1 is SNHLY and CDR2 is FYNNEI. The CDR3 extends over 17 amino acids.